This entry lists 21 T cell receptor beta chains sequenced from one sample in a study of blood T cell repertoires in COVID-19. Sequenced by immunoSEQ multiplex PCR; TCRdb stores in-frame clones only, minus some. The sample holds hundreds of thousands of clones, about 88% seen once. The sample was PBMCs or T cells enriched from blood (not recorded which). These receptors originate from a man between 60 and 70 years old who had recovered from COVID-19.

The V and J genes are TRBV14 and TRBJ1-2; a weak D match, TRBD1 (6 bases). V lost 0 bases and J 4 bases, leaving 21 bases between the germline ends. CDR3 size: 18 residues. Germline loops: CDR1 SGHDN, CDR2 FVKESK. This CDR3 is CASSQDGRDIAVGYGYTF. The CDR3 DNA reads as TGTGCCAGCAGCCAAGATGGTCGGGACATCGCAGTCGGCTATGGCTACACCTTC.

V gene TRBV12-2 combines with J gene TRBJ2-3; no DNA check was done on the table's D call, TRBD2. TRBV12-2 is labeled a pseudogene. This CDR3 comprises 18 residues. CDR3 sequence reads: CASRSTGGSAFSADTQYF. Written as DNA, the CDR3 is TGTGCAAGTCGCTCTACGGGAGGTTCAGCGTTCTCCGCAGATACGCAGTATTTT.

The rearrangement joins TRBV19 to TRBJ2-3; D ambiguous. Germline loops: CDR1 LNHDA, CDR2 SQIVND (reference sequence). The germline V and J ends were trimmed by 1 base and 5 bases, with 10 bases remaining between them. CDR3 length: 14 amino acids. The CDR3 DNA sequence: TGTGCCAGTAGTATAGGATTAGCCGAAGATACGCAGTATTTT. Translating it yields CASSIGLAEDTQYF.

The chain joins TRBV28 to TRBJ2-7; 14 bases fit TRBD2. The CDR3 consists of 20 residues. Germline loops: CDR1 MDHEN, CDR2 SYDVKM. The junction had 21 bases not matched to a gene; V was cut back by 8 bases and J by 3 bases. CDR3 coding DNA: TGTGCCAGCGAGGACAGGATGAGGTTGACTAGCGGGAGGGCCCTCTACGAGCAGTACTTC. This sequence encodes CASEDRMRLTSGRALYEQYF.

This clone has only a few counts. The genes are TRBV6-1 and TRBJ2-7; D is possibly TRBD1 (5 bases). Germline V lookup: CDR1 MNHNS, CDR2 SASEGT. V shed 1 base and J shed 4 bases, with 5 bases lying between them. The CDR3 runs to 12 residues. DNA of the CDR3: TGTGCCAGCAGTGAAGAGGGGTACGAGCAGTACTTC. Residues: CASSEEGYEQYF.

The chain joins TRBV4-1 to TRBJ2-3; TRBD1 agrees at 11 bases. Trimming cost V 5 bases and J 7 bases; bases outside gene matches: 5. The germline V gene has CDR1 MGHRA and CDR2 YSYEKL. This CDR3 has 14 residues. The CDR3 sequence is CASSEGTGGNTQYF. The CDR3 DNA is TGCGCCAGCAGCGAAGGGACAGGGGGGAATACGCAGTATTTT.

The V gene is TRBV28, the J gene TRBJ2-7; 7 bases map to TRBD2. V shed 5 bases and J 5 bases; nucleotides not matched to a gene: 9. The CDR3 sequence is 14 residues long. Germline V gene sequence: CDR1 MDHEN, CDR2 SYDVKM. The CDR3 nucleotides are TGTGCCAGCAGTCCGTCCGGACTAGTGGACGAGCAGTACTTC. Translation: CASSPSGLVDEQYF.

This rearrangement joins TRBV7-9 to TRBJ2-1; 10 positions agree with TRBD2. Germline V gives CDR1 SEHNR, CDR2 FQNEAQ (reference sequence). Trimming cost V 4 bases and J 5 bases; bases outside gene matches: 8. The CDR3 has 16 amino acids. The CDR3 bases are TGTGCCAGCAGCTCCATAGCGGGAGGAACGAACAATGAGCAGTTCTTC. Encoded protein: CASSSIAGGTNNEQFF.

The V gene is TRBV9, the J gene TRBJ1-1; D perhaps matches TRBD1 (6 bases). The V end lost 3 bases, the J end lost 4 bases, and 13 bases lay between the germline ends. This CDR3 has 14 residues. The germline gives CDR1 SGDLS, CDR2 YYNGEE. This chain's CDR3 is CASSANRVATEAFF. The CDR3 region has the DNA TGTGCCAGCAGCGCAAACAGGGTCGCCACTGAAGCTTTCTTT.

The V gene is TRBV20-1, the J gene TRBJ2-7, with TRBD2 matching 13 bases. V dropped 3 bases and J dropped 7; count of bases not matched to a gene: 12. CDR1 and CDR2 (germline): DFQATT, SNEGSKA (reference sequence). There are 16 residues in the CDR3. The CDR3 DNA follows: TGCAGTGCTAGTCCCACTAGCGGGAGGGCCCAAGGGGAGCAGTACTTC. As protein: CSASPTSGRAQGEQYF.

The rearrangement links TRBV19 to TRBJ2-1, with 9 nucleotides matching TRBD1. Per germline, CDR1 LNHDA and CDR2 SQIVND (reference sequence). The V segment lost 7 bases and the J segment 6 bases; nucleotides outside the gene matches: 16. There are 17 residues in the CDR3. In DNA form, the CDR3 reads TGTGCCAGTACCTCACCGTCCGGGACAGGGCGAGGCAATGAGCAGTTCTTC. Amino acid sequence: CASTSPSGTGRGNEQFF.

The V call is TRBV12-3 or TRBV12-4, the J call TRBJ1-5; D might be TRBD1 (5 bases). This CDR3 region has 13 residues. V lost 3 bases, J lost 3 bases, and 6 bases lay in between. The DNA of the CDR3 is TGTGCCAGCAGTTTCAGGGACAATCAGCCCCAGCATTTT. Amino acid sequence: CASSFRDNQPQHF.

The V call is TRBV27, the J call TRBJ2-5; TRBD2 aligns across 14 bases. V lost 6 bases to trimming and J lost 3 bases; unmatched junction nucleotides: 3. This CDR3 spans 15 amino acids. The germline V gene encodes CDR1 MNHEY and CDR2 SMNVEV (reference sequence). CDR3 in amino acids: CASSGLAGGKETQYF. CDR3 coding DNA: TGTGCCAGCAGCGGACTAGCGGGGGGCAAAGAGACCCAGTACTTC.

V and J are TRBV7-2 and TRBJ2-4, with D tentatively TRBD1 (6 bases). The length of the CDR3 is 13 residues. V was cut by 6 bases and J by 8 bases, with 14 bases left in between. Looked up from germline, CDR1 is SGHTA and CDR2 is FQGNSA. For the CDR3, the DNA is TGTGCCAGCAGTTCCGGGACAAGGGACATTCAGTACTTC. Protein product: CASSSGTRDIQYF.

The V call is TRBV11-2, the J call TRBJ1-1, with 7 bases matching TRBD1. The CDR3 is made up of 15 amino acids. Germline V gene data show CDR1 as SGHAT and CDR2 as FQNNGV. Trimming took 6 bases from V and 3 from J; bases not matched to a gene: 10. The CDR3 reads CASREQGSGYTEAFF. CDR3 coding DNA: TGTGCCAGCAGAGAACAGGGGAGCGGTTACACTGAAGCTTTCTTT.

This chain connects TRBV3-1 (or the pseudogene TRBV3-2) to TRBJ2-7; TRBD1 might be the D (5 bases). Trimming took off 3 bases at V and 0 bases at J, with 15 bases between the two ends. This CDR3 comprises 16 residues. Germline V gene lookup returns CDR1 LGHDT and CDR2 YNNKEL (reference sequence). The CDR3 loop reads CASSHQDSWPSYEQYF. The CDR3 DNA follows: TGTGCCAGCAGCCACCAAGACAGCTGGCCCTCCTACGAGCAGTACTTC.

This chain joins TRBV6-5 and TRBJ2-7; 11 bases match TRBD1. Germline V gene lookup returns CDR1 MNHEY and CDR2 SVGAGI. The CDR3 is made up of 15 amino acids. V shed 7 bases and J 3 bases; nucleotides not matched to a gene: 8. The CDR3 region is CASTQTGTGGYEQYF. As DNA, the CDR3 is TGTGCCAGCACCCAAACCGGGACAGGGGGCTACGAGCAGTACTTC.

The rearrangement joins TRBV2 to TRBJ1-1, with a possible D match to TRBD1 (6 bases). V lost 5 bases and J lost 5, with 18 bases in between. CDR1 SNHLY and CDR2 FYNNEI come from the germline V gene. The CDR3 runs 15 residues. CDR3 loop: CASSQDRGAGTEAFF. The DNA of the CDR3 is TGTGCCAGCAGTCAGGACCGGGGGGCTGGGACTGAAGCTTTCTTT.

The count of this clone is one. V usage is TRBV4-1 and J usage is TRBJ2-4, with D perhaps matching TRBD2 (7 bases). V was cut by 1 base and J by 0 bases, with 13 bases left in between. Germline CDR1 and CDR2: MGHRA and YSYEKL. CDR3 length: 17 residues. The CDR3 here is CASSQVGRGPAKNIQYF. Here the CDR3 DNA reads TGCGCCAGCAGCCAAGTCGGGCGGGGGCCAGCCAAAAACATTCAGTACTTC.

The chain uses TRBV2 and TRBJ1-5; D is unclear. The CDR3 consists of 12 residues. The V gene lost 6 bases and the J gene lost 2 bases, with 5 bases spanning the gap. Germline CDR1 reads SNHLY; CDR2 reads FYNNEI. As DNA, the CDR3 is TGTGCCAGCAGGGGCCGCAATCAGCCCCAGCATTTT. This codes for CASRGRNQPQHF.

This chain uses TRBV5-8 with TRBJ2-7; D remains ambiguous. Germline values: CDR1 SGHTS, CDR2 YDEGEE. The CDR3 has 16 residues. Trimming cost V 0 bases and J 2 bases, with 15 bases left between them. The CDR3 loop reads CASSLAVKHAAYEQYF. CDR3 nucleotide sequence: TGTGCCAGCAGCTTGGCGGTGAAACACGCGGCCTACGAGCAGTACTTC.